This passage covers 24 T cell receptor beta chains from one sample sequenced in a study of T cells in Graves' hyperthyroidism and ophthalmopathy. RNA transcripts provided the source from which TCR beta CDR3 regions were amplified. HTBI primers were used for first-round RT-PCR of the TCR CDR3. A single record per CDR3 protein comes from TCRdb applying MiXCR to the multiplex PCR reads. The sample shows hundreds of thousands of distinct CDR3 sequences, around 38% of them seen only once. Sequencing was performed on blood. These receptors were taken from a man younger than 30 with Graves' hyperthyroidism.

The sample holds a few counts of this clonotype. The rearrangement uses TRBV7-2 and TRBJ2-5; 7 bases fit TRBD2. J was trimmed by 5 bases and V by 5 bases; bases with no gene match: 14. Germline-derived CDR1 and CDR2 are SGHTA and FQGNSA. CDR3 length equals 16 residues. Here the CDR3 reads CASSQVLAGMKETQYF. The DNA of the CDR3 is TGTGCCAGCAGCCAAGTTTTAGCGGGCATGAAGGAGACCCAGTACTTC.

As for this clonotype: A much more abundant neighbour one base away suggests this may be a read error. The genes are TRBV20-1 and TRBJ1-4; 7 positions match TRBD1. The J segment lost 8 bases and the V segment lost 8 bases, leaving 11 bases of the junction unmatched. CDR3 length equals 13 residues. Per the germline V gene, CDR1 is DFQATT and CDR2 is SNEGSKA (reference sequence). CDR3 sequence reads: CSTGGQVREKLFF. The CDR3 nucleotides are TGCAGTACCGGCGGACAGGTTAGGGAAAAACTGTTTTTT.

The sample holds one count of this clonotype. The chain couples TRBV19 to TRBJ2-7, with 9 bases matching TRBD1. Trimming cost V 4 bases and J 1 base; bases outside gene matches: 11. This CDR3 contains 17 residues. Germline lookup yields CDR1 LNHDA and CDR2 SQIVND (reference sequence). CDR3 DNA: TGTGCCAGTAGTACCGGAACCGGGACAGGGAAATCCTACGAGCAGTACTTC. It is translated as CASSTGTGTGKSYEQYF.

This clonotype appeared many times. The V call is TRBV7-8, the J call TRBJ2-7; D is unclear. CDR1 and CDR2 (germline): SGHVS, FQNEAQ. The CDR3 runs to 12 residues. Deletions cut 4 bases from V and 5 bases from J, with 9 bases between. CDR3 sequence: CASSSTPNEQYF. The CDR3 DNA reads TGTGCCAGCAGCTCAACCCCTAACGAGCAGTACTTC.

This clonotype was counted ten times or more. Here the CDR3 reads CSARDHETQYF. The CDR3 DNA is TGCAGTGCTAGAGATCACGAGACCCAGTACTTC. The J gene is TRBJ2-5, the V gene TRBV20-1; D not resolved. The germline V gene encodes CDR1 DFQATT and CDR2 SNEGSKA (reference sequence). V was clipped by 0 bases and J by 5 bases, with 4 bases between them. The CDR3 is 11 residues long.

In regard to this clonotype: Since a much larger clone is just one base distant, this may be a read error. The V call is TRBV7-3, the J call TRBJ1-2, with D maybe TRBD1 (5 bases). The V gene's germline CDR1 is SGHTA and CDR2 FQGTGA. The CDR3 has 14 residues. The germline V and J ends were trimmed by 7 bases and 10 bases, with 22 bases remaining between them. For the CDR3, the DNA is TGTGCCAGCATGGTGGGGCATCTTGGGGATGACTACACCTTC. This encodes CASMVGHLGDDYTF.

The V gene is TRBV19, the J gene TRBJ2-7; weak D call: TRBD2 (6 bases). Germline CDR1 is LNHDA and CDR2 is SQIVND (reference sequence). Trimming took 5 bases from V and 4 from J, leaving 18 bases between them. The CDR3 contains 15 residues. The CDR3 here is CASSLNAGLGYEQYF. CDR3 nucleotides: TGTGCCAGTAGTTTAAATGCGGGACTGGGGTACGAGCAGTACTTC.

In its sample, this clonotype was seen many times. The genes are TRBV12-3 or TRBV12-4 and TRBJ1-2; TRBD1 is a possible D gene (6 bases). V shed 4 bases and J shed 6 bases, with 9 bases lying between them. The CDR3 runs 12 residues. CDR3 nucleotides: TGTGCCAGCAGTTGGGACATCCATGGCTACACCTTC. It encodes CASSWDIHGYTF.

This clonotype came up a few times. CDR3 DNA: TGTGCCAGCAGTTCTTACAGGCAATTTACCGAAAAACTGTTTTTT. Its protein is CASSSYRQFTEKLFF. This chain connects TRBV6-6 to TRBJ1-4; a possible D gene is TRBD1 (5 bases). The CDR3 sequence is 15 residues long. Germline CDR1 and CDR2: MNHNY and SVGAGI (reference sequence). The V end lost 4 bases, the J end lost 8 bases, and 17 bases lay between the germline ends.

This clonotype has a count of ten or more. The gene calls are TRBV7-9 and TRBJ1-2; D uncertain. V was pared by 1 base and J by 8 bases, with 11 bases between. Germline V gives CDR1 SEHNR, CDR2 FQNEAQ (reference sequence). The CDR3 contains 13 residues. In nucleotides, the CDR3 is TGTGCCAGCAGCTTAGGCGGATACCTCGGCTACACCTTC. As protein: CASSLGGYLGYTF.

The chain joins TRBV30 to TRBJ1-1; D not certain. Trimming stripped 2 bases from V and 4 bases from J, with 5 bases between. Looked up from germline, CDR1 is GTSNPN and CDR2 is SVGIG (reference sequence). The CDR3 covers 11 residues. The CDR3, as DNA: TGTGCCTGGAGTTTTTTCACTGAAGCTTTCTTT. It translates to CAWSFFTEAFF.

This clonotype was seen more than once but under ten times. V is TRBV6-2 or TRBV6-3 and J is TRBJ2-7; either TRBD1 or TRBD2 may supply D (5 bases each). Germline CDR1 MNHEY, CDR2 SVGEGT. V was shortened by 7 bases and J by 4 bases, with 17 bases between the two germline ends. This CDR3 comprises 14 residues. CDR3 in amino acids: CASTGAEDSYEQYF. CDR3 in DNA: TGTGCCAGCACCGGGGCGGAGGATAGTTACGAGCAGTACTTC.

This clonotype was found many times. The chain combines TRBV7-3 with TRBJ1-1, with D hard to call. V lost 5 bases and J 1 base, leaving 8 bases between the germline ends. Germline assignment: CDR1 SGHTA and CDR2 FQGTGA. This CDR3 region has 13 residues. CDR3 protein: CASSERQNTEAFF. CDR3 bases: TGTGCCAGCAGCGAACGACAGAACACTGAAGCTTTCTTT. Drawing the rest from reference TRBV7-3 and TRBJ1-1, the complete variable domain is GAGVSQTPSNKVTEKGKYVELRCDPISGHTALYWYRQSLGQGPEFLIYFQGTGAADDSGLPNDRFFAVRPEGSVSTLKIQRTERGDSAVYLCASSERQNTEAFFGQGTRLTVV.

Remarks on this clonotype: One end of the junction does not line up with germline, which may come from a read error. This rearrangement joins TRBV7-2 to TRBJ2-7; 8 nucleotides align to TRBD2. CDR3 size: 15 residues. The germline V gene has CDR1 SGHTA and CDR2 FQGNSA. The CDR3 reads CANSTSGGTSYEQYF. In nucleotides, the CDR3 is TGTGCCAACAGCACCAGCGGGGGTACGAGCTACGAGCAGTACTTC.

This clonotype came up many times. This sequence joins TRBV19 and TRBJ1-1, with D perhaps TRBD1 (6 bases). CDR3 length: 15 residues. V dropped 5 bases and J dropped 3 bases, with 16 bases sitting between them. Germline V gene sequence: CDR1 LNHDA, CDR2 SQIVND (reference sequence). Here the CDR3 reads CASSSGPRGDTEAFF. The CDR3 DNA reads TGTGCCAGTAGTTCGGGACCCAGGGGTGACACTGAAGCTTTCTTT.

This clonotype came up a few times. V usage is TRBV29-1 and J usage is TRBJ2-2; 12 bases line up with TRBD2. Germline V gene sequence: CDR1 SQVTM, CDR2 ANQGSEA. V trimming: 2 bases; J trimming: 5 bases; junction bases outside the gene matches: 6. The CDR3 has 16 residues. The CDR3 DNA follows: TGCAGCGTTGAACCTAGCGGGGGGGCCGGAACCGGGGAGCTGTTTTTT. Translated, it gives CSVEPSGGAGTGELFF.

The chain carries TRBV7-9 and TRBJ2-6; D might be TRBD1 or TRBD2, each matching 5 bases. Germline lookup yields CDR1 SEHNR and CDR2 FQNEAQ (reference sequence). Trimming took 7 bases from V and 0 from J, leaving 25 bases between them. The CDR3 is 20 residues long. For the CDR3, the DNA is TGTGCCAGCACCTCAACGGGGCCCTACCTAACTCGCTCTGGGGCCAACGTCCTGACTTTC. It yields the protein CASTSTGPYLTRSGANVLTF.

J is TRBJ2-5 and V is TRBV2; D is unresolved. The V end was cut by 5 bases, the J end by 7 bases, with 14 bases between. This CDR3 region has 13 residues. CDR1 and CDR2 (germline): SNHLY, FYNNEI. The CDR3 DNA sequence: TGTGCCAGCAGTTACGGGCCCCCAGGGACCCAGTACTTC. Translated: CASSYGPPGTQYF. The full variable domain, completed using reference TRBV2 and TRBJ2-5, is EPEVTQTPSHQVTQMGQEVILRCVPISNHLYFYWYRQILGQKVEFLVSFYNNEISEKSEIFDDQFSVERPDGSNFTLKIRSTKLEDSAMYFCASSYGPPGTQYFGPGTRLLVL.

The chain employs TRBV20-1 and TRBJ2-7; 9 bases are shared with TRBD2. The CDR3 sequence is 13 residues long. Germline assignment: CDR1 DFQATT and CDR2 SNEGSKA (reference sequence). J gave up 7 bases and V 2 bases, and 6 bases lay outside the gene matches. CDR3 loop: CSARHSGGREQYF. In DNA form, the CDR3 reads TGCAGTGCTAGACATAGCGGGGGCAGGGAGCAGTACTTC.

This clonotype was found a few times. The chain employs TRBV9 and TRBJ1-1; the D is unclear. This CDR3 comprises 16 residues. Trimming pared 3 bases from V and 1 base from J, leaving 16 bases between. CDR1 is SGDLS, CDR2 YYNGEE, per germline. CDR3 residues: CASSALTGPENTEAFF. For the CDR3, the DNA is TGTGCCAGCAGCGCCCTAACCGGGCCGGAGAACACTGAAGCTTTCTTT.

This clonotype was found once. J is TRBJ2-7 and V is TRBV29-1, with D tentatively TRBD2 (5 bases). The length of the CDR3 is 13 residues. Trimming removed 5 bases from V and 4 bases from J, with 15 bases in between. Germline V gene lookup returns CDR1 SQVTM and CDR2 ANQGSEA. The CDR3 protein is CSVLTEVPYEQYF. DNA for the CDR3: TGCAGCGTTCTGACGGAGGTTCCGTACGAGCAGTACTTC.

DNA for the CDR3: TGTGCCAGTAGTATACGGGCGACTGTCTCTGGAAACACCATTAACTATGGCTACACCTTC. Its translation is CASSIRATVSGNTINYGYTF. This chain links TRBV19 with TRBJ1-2; D is unresolved. Germline V gives CDR1 LNHDA, CDR2 SQIVND (reference sequence). The V end lost 2 bases, the J end lost 1 base, and 26 bases lay between the germline ends. CDR3 length equals 20 residues. Supplemented by reference TRBV19 and TRBJ1-2, the full variable domain reads DGGITQSPKYLFRKEGQNVTLSCEQNLNHDAMYWYRQDPGQGLRLIYYSQIVNDFQKGDIAEGYSVSREKKESFPLTVTSAQKNPTAFYLCASSIRATVSGNTINYGYTFGSGTRLTVV.

In its sample, this clonotype was seen many times. The genes are TRBV7-6 and TRBJ2-5; D might be TRBD1 or TRBD2, each matching 5 bases. Per the germline V gene, CDR1 is SGHVS and CDR2 is FNYEAQ. This CDR3 is 14 amino acids long. V gave up 8 bases and J gave up 4 bases, with 17 bases separating them. CDR3 region: CASREGLHRETQYF. CDR3 nucleotide sequence: TGTGCCAGCCGAGAGGGGCTACATCGAGAGACCCAGTACTTC.

The sample holds many counts of this clonotype. The chain uses TRBV2 and TRBJ1-2, with 8 bases lining up with TRBD1. CDR1 is SNHLY, CDR2 FYNNEI, per germline. CDR3 length: 14 amino acids. V dropped 3 bases and J dropped 7; count of bases not matched to a gene: 7. DNA for the CDR3: TGTGCCAGCAGTGATGACAGGGGAGTCGGTGGCTACACCTTC. It encodes CASSDDRGVGGYTF.